A single sample gave rise to the 3 T cell receptor beta chains below, sequenced in a study of control samples from healthy donors and cancer patients. Assay: immunoSEQ multiplex PCR; the TCRdb copy retains only in-frame clones and omits some. The sample comprises 90,000 or so clones, 88% of which are singletons, and 13% to 15% rests with the top ten. Sequencing was carried out using blood. The receptors here all came from a woman aged 70-85 years in good health.

The chain links TRBV19 to TRBJ1-5; a possible D gene is TRBD1 (5 bases). Trimming removed 3 bases at V and 4 bases at J, with 16 bases between. Germline V gives CDR1 LNHDA, CDR2 SQIVND (reference sequence). CDR3 length equals 16 residues. CDR3 DNA: TGTGCCAGTAGTATGGAGGGCCAGGGCAAGAATCAGCCCCAGCATTTT. As protein: CASSMEGQGKNQPQHF.

The V and J genes are TRBV19 and TRBJ1-2; D is uncertain. Trimming stripped 8 bases from V and 5 bases from J, with 12 bases between. This CDR3 is 12 amino acids long. In germline, CDR1 is LNHDA, CDR2 SQIVND (reference sequence). CDR3 DNA: TGTGCCAGTCTTGACCGAAAGTATGGCTACACCTTC. It yields the protein CASLDRKYGYTF. Filled out from reference TRBV19 and TRBJ1-2, the complete variable domain reads DGGITQSPKYLFRKEGQNVTLSCEQNLNHDAMYWYRQDPGQGLRLIYYSQIVNDFQKGDIAEGYSVSREKKESFPLTVTSAQKNPTAFYLCASLDRKYGYTFGSGTRLTVV.

This clone has only a few counts. This chain joins TRBV5-1 and TRBJ2-3; D is tentatively TRBD1 or TRBD2 (5 bases each). The CDR3 contains 14 residues. V lost 2 bases, J lost 2 bases, and 9 bases lay in between. The germline V gene has CDR1 SGHRS and CDR2 YFSETQ. In DNA form, the CDR3 reads TGCGCCAGCAGCTTATACGGGACCACAGATACGCAGTATTTT. Translation gives CASSLYGTTDTQYF. The whole variable domain, remainder taken from reference TRBV5-1 and TRBJ2-3, is KAGVTQTPRYLIKTRGQQVTLSCSPISGHRSVSWYQQTPGQGLQFLFEYFSETQRNKGNFPGRFSGRQFSNSRSEMNVSTLELGDSALYLCASSLYGTTDTQYFGPGTRLTVL.